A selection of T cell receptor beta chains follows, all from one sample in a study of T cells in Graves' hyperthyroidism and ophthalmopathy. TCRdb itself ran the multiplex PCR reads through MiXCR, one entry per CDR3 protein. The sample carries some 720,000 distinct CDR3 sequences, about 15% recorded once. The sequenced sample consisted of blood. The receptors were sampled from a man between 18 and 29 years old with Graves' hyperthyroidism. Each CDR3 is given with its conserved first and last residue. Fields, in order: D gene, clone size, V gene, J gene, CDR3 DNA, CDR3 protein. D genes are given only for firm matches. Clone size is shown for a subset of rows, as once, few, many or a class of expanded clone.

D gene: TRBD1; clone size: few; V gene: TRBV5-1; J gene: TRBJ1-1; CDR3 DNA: TGCGCCAGCAGGAACAGGGGGAGGACTGAAGCTTTCTTT; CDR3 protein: CASRNRGRTEAFF
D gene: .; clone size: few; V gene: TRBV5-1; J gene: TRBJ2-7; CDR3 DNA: TGCGCCAGCAGCTTTCGCGCGGGTTCAACTTACGAGCAGTACTTC; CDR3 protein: CASSFRAGSTYEQYF
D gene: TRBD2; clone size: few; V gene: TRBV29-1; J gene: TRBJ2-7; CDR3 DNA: TGCAGCGTTGAAGTCCGAGGGAGGGCCTTCGAGCAGTACTTC; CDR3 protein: CSVEVRGRAFEQYF
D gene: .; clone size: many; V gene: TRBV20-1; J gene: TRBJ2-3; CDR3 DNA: TGCAGTACCGGGCAGGGAACAGATACGCAGTATTTT; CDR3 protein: CSTGQGTDTQYF
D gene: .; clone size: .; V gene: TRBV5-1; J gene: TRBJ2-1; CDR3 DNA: TGCGCCAGCAGCTTGGCGGGGATGTACAATGAGCAGTTCTTC; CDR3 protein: CASSLAGMYNEQFF
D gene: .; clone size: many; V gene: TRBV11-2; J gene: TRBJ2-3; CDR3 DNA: TGTGCCAGCAGCTCCGTCCGGGGTTCACCCGAGGAGCAGTATTTT; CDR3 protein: CASSSVRGSPEEQYF
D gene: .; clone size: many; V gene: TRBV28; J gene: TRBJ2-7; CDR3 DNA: TGTGCCAGCAGTTTATACGGAGATACACCCTACGAGCAGTACTTC; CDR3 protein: CASSLYGDTPYEQYF
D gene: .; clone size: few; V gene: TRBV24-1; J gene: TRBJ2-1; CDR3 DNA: TGTGCCACCAGTGATCGCCTAGGGTCCGAGCAGTTCTTC; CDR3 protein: CATSDRLGSEQFF
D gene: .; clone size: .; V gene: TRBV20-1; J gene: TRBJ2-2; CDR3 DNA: TGCAGTGCTAGAGAGTTGACAGCTTCGAACACCGGGGAGCTGTTTTTT; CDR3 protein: CSARELTASNTGELFF
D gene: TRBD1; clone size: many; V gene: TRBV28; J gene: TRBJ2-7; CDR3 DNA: TGTGCCAGCAGCTTAGGGGACAGGGCGTCCTACGAGCAGTACTTC; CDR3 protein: CASSLGDRASYEQYF
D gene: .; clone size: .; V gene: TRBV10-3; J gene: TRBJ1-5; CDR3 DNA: TGTGCCATCAGTGAGCAAGGGCAGCCCCAGCATTTT; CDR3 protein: CAISEQGQPQHF
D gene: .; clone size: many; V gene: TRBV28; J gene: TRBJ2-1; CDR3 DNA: TGTGCCAGCAGCTCCTGGTACGTGCGGATCATCGAAAGCTCCTACAATGAGCAGTTCTTC; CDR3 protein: CASSSWYVRIIESSYNEQFF
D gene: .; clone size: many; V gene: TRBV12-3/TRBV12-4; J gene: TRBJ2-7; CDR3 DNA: TGTGCCAGCAGTTTAGCCCTGTCCTCCAACGAGCAGTACTTC; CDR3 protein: CASSLALSSNEQYF
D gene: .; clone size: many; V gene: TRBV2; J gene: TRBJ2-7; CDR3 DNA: TGTGCCAGCAGTTACGAGGGTCTTACCTACGAGCAGTACTTC; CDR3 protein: CASSYEGLTYEQYF
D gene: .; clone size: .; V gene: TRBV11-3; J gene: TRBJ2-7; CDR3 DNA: TGTGCCAGCAGCTTAGCCCCCCGGCCAGGGCAGTACTTC; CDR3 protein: CASSLAPRPGQYF
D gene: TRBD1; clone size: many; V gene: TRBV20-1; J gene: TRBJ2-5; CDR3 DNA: TGCAGTGCTAATCGGGACAGCGCTTCGCGGACCCAGTACTTC; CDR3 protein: CSANRDSASRTQYF
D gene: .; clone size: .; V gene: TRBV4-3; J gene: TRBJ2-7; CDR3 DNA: TGCGCCAGCAGCCAAGATCTCACTAGCTCCGAGCAGTACTTC; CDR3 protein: CASSQDLTSSEQYF
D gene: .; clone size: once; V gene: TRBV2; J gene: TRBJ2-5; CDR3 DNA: TGTGCCAGCAGGGGAGACAGTCCCCTGGCGGAGACCCAGTACTTC; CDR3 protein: CASRGDSPLAETQYF
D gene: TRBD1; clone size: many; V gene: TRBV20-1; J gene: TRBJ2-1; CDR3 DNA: TGCAGTGCTCCAAGGAGCCGACAGGGGGCTAAATATGAGCAGTTCTTC; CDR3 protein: CSAPRSRQGAKYEQFF
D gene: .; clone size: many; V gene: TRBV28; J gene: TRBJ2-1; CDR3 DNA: TGTGCCAGCACTCTGCTGAGTGGGGGCTCCTACAATGAGCAGTTCTTC; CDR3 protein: CASTLLSGGSYNEQFF
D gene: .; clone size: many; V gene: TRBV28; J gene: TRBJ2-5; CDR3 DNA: TGTGCCAGCACCCCATTCGAGAGGGGGGTCCAAGAGACCCAGTACTTC; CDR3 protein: CASTPFERGVQETQYF
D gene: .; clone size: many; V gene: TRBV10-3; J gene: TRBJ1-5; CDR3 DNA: TGTGCCATCAGTGATATGGGGGCGAATCAGCCCCAGCATTTT; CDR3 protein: CAISDMGANQPQHF
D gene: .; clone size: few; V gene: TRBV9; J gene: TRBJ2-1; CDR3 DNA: TGTGCCAGCAGCGTTAGGGTTGGGAGACTCAACAATGAGCAGTTCTTC; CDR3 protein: CASSVRVGRLNNEQFF
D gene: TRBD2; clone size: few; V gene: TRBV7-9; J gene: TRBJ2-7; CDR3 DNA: TGTGCCAGCAGCCGGGACTACGACTCCTACGAGCAGTACTTC; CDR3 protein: CASSRDYDSYEQYF
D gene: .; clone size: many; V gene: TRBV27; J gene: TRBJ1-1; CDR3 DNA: TGTGCCAGCAGTTCTCCGGGACAATGGTCGCGAGAAGCTTTCTTT; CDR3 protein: CASSSPGQWSREAFF
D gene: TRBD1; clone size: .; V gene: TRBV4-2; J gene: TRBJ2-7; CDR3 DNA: TGTGCCAGCAGCCGGGCGGACAGGGACGAGCAGTACTTC; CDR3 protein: CASSRADRDEQYF
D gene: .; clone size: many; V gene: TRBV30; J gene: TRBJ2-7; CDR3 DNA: TGTGCCTGGAGTGTAACCCTTGCTTGGGGGCGCTACGAGCAGTACTTC; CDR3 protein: CAWSVTLAWGRYEQYF
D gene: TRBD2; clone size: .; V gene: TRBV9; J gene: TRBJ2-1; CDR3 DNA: TGTGCCAGCAGCGTAGGGTGGGAGCGTGGGAGGGCCTACAATGAGCAGTTCTTC; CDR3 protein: CASSVGWERGRAYNEQFF
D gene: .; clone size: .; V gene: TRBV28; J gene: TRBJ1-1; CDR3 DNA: TGTGCCAGCAGTTTACCCGTCCCCCCGCGACCGAACACTGAAGCTTTCTTT; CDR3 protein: CASSLPVPPRPNTEAFF
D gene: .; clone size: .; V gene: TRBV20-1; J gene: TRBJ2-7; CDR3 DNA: TGCAGTGCTAGAGGGGCGCAGGCCTACGAGCAGTACTTC; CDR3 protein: CSARGAQAYEQYF
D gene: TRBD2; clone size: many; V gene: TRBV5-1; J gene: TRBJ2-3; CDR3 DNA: TGCGCCAGCAGCTTGGGACTAGCTCGAGCAGATACGCAGTATTTT; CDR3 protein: CASSLGLARADTQYF
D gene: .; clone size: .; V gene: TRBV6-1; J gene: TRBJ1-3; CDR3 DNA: TGTGCCAGCAGCCTACTCTGGACACCGGGCTCTGGAAACACCATATATTTT; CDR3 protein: CASSLLWTPGSGNTIYF
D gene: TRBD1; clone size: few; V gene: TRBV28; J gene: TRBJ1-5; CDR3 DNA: TGTGCCAGCAGGCGCGCAGGGGGTCGACAGCCCCAGCATTTT; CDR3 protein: CASRRAGGRQPQHF
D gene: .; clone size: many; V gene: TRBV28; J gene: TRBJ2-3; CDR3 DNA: TGTGCCAGCAAGGGTGAATTGAATACGCAGTATTTT; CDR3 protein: CASKGELNTQYF
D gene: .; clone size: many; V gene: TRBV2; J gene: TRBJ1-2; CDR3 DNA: TGTGCCAGCAGCCTGGACCCCTATGGCTACACCTTC; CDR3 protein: CASSLDPYGYTF
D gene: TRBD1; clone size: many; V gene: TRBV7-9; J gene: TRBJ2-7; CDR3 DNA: TGTGCCAGCAGCGACGGACAGGGTCCCTACGAGCAGTACTTC; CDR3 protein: CASSDGQGPYEQYF
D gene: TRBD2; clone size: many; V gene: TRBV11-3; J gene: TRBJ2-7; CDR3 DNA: TGTGCCAGCAGCTCCCGGACTAGCGTGAACTACGAGCAGTACTTC; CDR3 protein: CASSSRTSVNYEQYF
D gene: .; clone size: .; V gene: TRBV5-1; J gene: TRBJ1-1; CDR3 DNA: .; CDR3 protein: CASSLGQGTYEQYFGPGTEAFF
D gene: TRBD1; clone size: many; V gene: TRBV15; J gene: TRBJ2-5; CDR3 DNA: TGTGCCACCACCCTCTTCGACAGGGACGGAGAGACCCAGTACTTC; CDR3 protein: CATTLFDRDGETQYF
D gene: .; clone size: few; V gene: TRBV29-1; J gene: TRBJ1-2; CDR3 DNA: TGCAGCGTTCCTACCGTCCCAGGCTACACCTTC; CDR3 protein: CSVPTVPGYTF
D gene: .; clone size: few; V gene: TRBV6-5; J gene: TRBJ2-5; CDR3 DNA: TGTGCCAGCAGTTACTCAGGGTTAGAGACCCAGTACTTC; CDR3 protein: CASSYSGLETQYF
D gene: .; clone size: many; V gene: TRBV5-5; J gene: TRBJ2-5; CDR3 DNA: TGTGCCAGCAGCTTGTACGGGGGCTTGGAGACCCAGTACTTC; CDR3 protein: CASSLYGGLETQYF
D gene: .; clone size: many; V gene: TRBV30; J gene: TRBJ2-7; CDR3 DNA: TGTGCCTGGAGTGCAGATTACGAGCAGTACTTC; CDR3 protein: CAWSADYEQYF
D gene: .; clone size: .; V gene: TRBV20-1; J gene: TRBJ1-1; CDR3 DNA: TGCAGTGCTAGAGCGGGTCTCGGGGCTTTCTTT; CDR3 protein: CSARAGLGAFF
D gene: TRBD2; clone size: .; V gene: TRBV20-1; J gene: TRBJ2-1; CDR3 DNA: TGCAGTTGGCGCGGGAGGGCGGGTATGAATGAGCAGTTCTTC; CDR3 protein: CSWRGRAGMNEQFF
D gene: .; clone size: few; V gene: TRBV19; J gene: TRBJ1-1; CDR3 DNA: TGTGCCAGTACCCCACCGGGTAGGGAGGATGAAGCTTTCTTT; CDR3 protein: CASTPPGREDEAFF
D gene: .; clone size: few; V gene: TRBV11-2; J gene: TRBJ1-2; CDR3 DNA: TGTGCCAGCAGCCCCCAAAGGACAGCTAACTATGGCTACACCTTC; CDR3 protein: CASSPQRTANYGYTF
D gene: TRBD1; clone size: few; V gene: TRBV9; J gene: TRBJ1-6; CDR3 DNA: TGTGCCAGCAGCGTAGCGGAGGGGGCAAGTTCACCCCTCCACTTT; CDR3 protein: CASSVAEGASSPLHF
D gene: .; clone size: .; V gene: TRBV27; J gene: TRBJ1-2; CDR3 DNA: TGTGCCAGCAGTTTAAATGGGGGGCCTTTGGGCTACACCTTC; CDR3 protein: CASSLNGGPLGYTF
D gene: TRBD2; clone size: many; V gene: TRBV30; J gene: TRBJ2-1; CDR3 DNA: TGTGCCTGGACTAGCGGGAGATCCAGGGAGCAGTTCTTC; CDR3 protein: CAWTSGRSREQFF
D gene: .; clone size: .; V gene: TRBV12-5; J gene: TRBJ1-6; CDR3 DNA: TGTGCTAGTGCGTCCCTCTCAGGTTCACCCCTCCACTTT; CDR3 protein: CASASLSGSPLHF
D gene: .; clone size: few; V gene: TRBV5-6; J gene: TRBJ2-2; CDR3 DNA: TGTGCCAGCAGCTTTATATACACCGGGGAGCTGTTTTTT; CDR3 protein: CASSFIYTGELFF
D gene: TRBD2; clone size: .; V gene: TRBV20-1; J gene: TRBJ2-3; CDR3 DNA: TGCAGTGCTCCTGACCTACTAGCGGAGATTACTAGCACAGATACGCAGTATTTT; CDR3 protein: CSAPDLLAEITSTDTQYF